Detailed here is one T cell receptor beta chain. These data originate in a study of cytomegalovirus exposure and HLA in healthy donors. Method: immunoSEQ multiplex PCR; TCRdb's copy keeps in-frame clones and lacks some. The table shows over 150,000 clones, with about 89% occurring only once. CDR1 LNHDA and CDR2 SQIVND come from the germline V gene (reference sequence). V trimming: 8 bases; J trimming: 2 bases; junction bases outside the gene matches: 18. This CDR3 has 19 amino acids. Source material: PBMCs. The sequence was obtained from a young woman in good health and CMV-seropositive. This rearrangement joins TRBV19 to TRBJ2-1, with 10 bases identical to TRBD2. The CDR3 DNA reads as TGTGCCAGTTCGGCCCAAAGGGGTCTAGCGGGAGTAGCCTACAATGAGCAGTTCTTC. Translation gives CASSAQRGLAGVAYNEQFF.